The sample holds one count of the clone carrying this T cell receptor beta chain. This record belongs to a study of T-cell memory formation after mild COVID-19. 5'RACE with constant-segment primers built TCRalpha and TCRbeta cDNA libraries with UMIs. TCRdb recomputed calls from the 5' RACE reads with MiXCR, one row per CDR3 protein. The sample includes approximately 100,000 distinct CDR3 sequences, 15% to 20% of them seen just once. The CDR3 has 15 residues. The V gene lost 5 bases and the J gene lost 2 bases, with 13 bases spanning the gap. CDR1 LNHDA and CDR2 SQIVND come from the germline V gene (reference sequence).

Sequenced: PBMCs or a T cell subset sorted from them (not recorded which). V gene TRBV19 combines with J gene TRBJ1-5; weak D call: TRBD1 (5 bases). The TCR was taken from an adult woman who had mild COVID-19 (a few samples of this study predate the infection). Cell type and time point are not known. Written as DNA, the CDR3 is TGTGCCAGTAGTCGCAGGGCAAGCGGCAATCAGCCCCAGCATTTT. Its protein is CASSRRASGNQPQHF.